This T cell receptor (beta chain) was observed in a study of T cell changes during pregnancy in multiple sclerosis (dated by TCRdb to about 2019). About the full investigation: The study examined how the T cell repertoire changed over the course of pregnancy in women with multiple sclerosis.

Worth noting for this clone: Its antigen remains unidentified. One base away there is no much larger clone; base qualities are not given.

Library creation used the immunoSEQ multiplex PCR assay. The source is immuneACCESS, and TCRdb retained only in-frame sequences with V and J called. Part of the clones is not carried over; for the studies checked, unresolved V genes explain less than half of this, and the remainder is unexplained. Counted in this sample were approximately 29,000 clones; 80% to 90% of them appeared once. The ten largest make up 0.8% of the sample. The CDR3 starts with the cysteine, ends with the phenylalanine, and has 14 residues. Only the CDR3 portion is preserved as DNA: 42 bases, with reading frame beginning at the first base. CDR1 MGHRA and CDR2 YSYEKL were looked up in the germline V gene. V was cut back by 1 base and J by 0 bases, leaving a gap of 5 bases between them.

The V and J segments used are TRBV4-1 and TRBJ2-3; perhaps TRBD1 is the D gene, with 5 bases matching. Sequencing was performed on CD4+ T cells from peripheral blood mononuclear cells, taken in the second trimester of pregnancy. The TCR was taken from a female donor with multiple sclerosis, enrolled in a pregnancy study. The CDR3 corresponds to CASSQGQSTDTQYF. The DNA is as follows: TGCGCCAGCAGCCAAGGACAGAGCACAGATACGCAGTATTTT.